This is a list of T cell receptor beta chains from one sample in a study of vaccination and CD4 T cells after COVID-19. No antigen has been assigned to these receptors. TCRdb independently ran MiXCR on the PCR reads; one entry per CDR3 protein. The table records just over 20,000 distinct CDR3 sequences, approximately 45% of them present only once. The source material was CD4+ T cells from blood, cultured in vitro, sampled after SARS-CoV-2 vaccination. The receptors originated from a human donor who had recovered from COVID-19. Each CDR3 is given with its conserved first and last residue. The D gene is left open where the match is weak.

v_call: TRBV2
d_call: NA
cdr3_aa: CASSEGLHSYEQYF

v_call: TRBV7-2
d_call: NA
cdr3_aa: CASSFIPGTYYEQYF

v_call: TRBV19
d_call: NA
cdr3_aa: CASSLGRSAEAFF

v_call: TRBV28
d_call: NA
cdr3_aa: CASSLISATTEAFF

v_call: TRBV20-1
d_call: NA
cdr3_aa: CSASRATGELFF

v_call: TRBV2
d_call: NA
cdr3_aa: CASSDSGVRSPLHF

v_call: TRBV7-3
d_call: TRBD1
cdr3_aa: CASSHRGYTGELFF

v_call: TRBV7-8
d_call: TRBD1
cdr3_aa: CASSYGDRASYEQYF

v_call: TRBV7-2
d_call: NA
cdr3_aa: CASSPRVRNTKAFF

v_call: TRBV6-1
d_call: TRBD2
cdr3_aa: CASSESRTSGTEQFF

v_call: TRBV6-5
d_call: NA
cdr3_aa: CASSYSTTSDYGYTF

v_call: TRBV6-1
d_call: NA
cdr3_aa: CASSEYPGPYGYTF

v_call: TRBV6-4
d_call: NA
cdr3_aa: CASRRQADGVDGYTF

v_call: TRBV6-4
d_call: TRBD1
cdr3_aa: CASSVNRGETQYF

v_call: TRBV12-3/TRBV12-4
d_call: TRBD2
cdr3_aa: CASSLEGTSGSSYEQYF

v_call: TRBV19
d_call: NA
cdr3_aa: CASSKGPENQPQHF

v_call: TRBV7-8
d_call: NA
cdr3_aa: CASSLGLTTNTGELFF

v_call: TRBV28
d_call: TRBD1
cdr3_aa: CASSRGQGNTF

v_call: TRBV14
d_call: NA
cdr3_aa: CASSQSRGIGELFF

v_call: TRBV20-1
d_call: TRBD1
cdr3_aa: CSARQGAVETQYF

v_call: TRBV7-2
d_call: NA
cdr3_aa: CASSRAERMWSYNSPLHF

v_call: TRBV7-8
d_call: NA
cdr3_aa: CASSFQREVDYGYTF

v_call: TRBV2
d_call: NA
cdr3_aa: CASRDLANSPLHF

v_call: TRBV27
d_call: TRBD1
cdr3_aa: CASSPGQGNSPLHF

v_call: TRBV28
d_call: NA
cdr3_aa: CASTPQWGSGNQPQHF

v_call: TRBV6-1
d_call: TRBD1
cdr3_aa: CASRGRGHSGELFF

v_call: TRBV27
d_call: TRBD1
cdr3_aa: CASSRNRGRSGSGGYTF

v_call: TRBV2
d_call: NA
cdr3_aa: CASSEVSYSNQPQHF